This T cell receptor beta chain was captured in a study of blood T cells in healthy people across ages. Study details: Template switching caught about one barcoded beta molecule for each two T cells. Study conclusions and caveats: PBMCs that were unsorted prevented a conclusive naive versus antigen-experienced comparison.

For the second PCR, which ran for roughly 7 to 11 cycles, a sample-barcoded 5' primer and a J-beta primer mix were used. Tagging of each cDNA molecule was performed by a template-switch adaptor with 12 random nucleotides. Individual samples furnished no less than 3 million CDR3-containing paired-end reads apiece. TCRdb passed the 5' RACE reads through MiXCR, listing each CDR3 protein once. The sample lists about 1.1 million distinct CDR3 sequences; roughly two fifths were seen once. This clonotype has at least ten counts. Its specificity is unknown. This sequence was found in a man aged 18 to 29 in good health. Sequences were obtained from blood.

This CDR3 reads CASSATGGDYGYTF. The CDR3 DNA follows: TGTGCCAGCTCGGCAACAGGGGGCGACTATGGCTACACCTTC. The chain couples TRBV9 to TRBJ1-2; 9 nucleotides line up with TRBD1. Trimming removed 7 bases from V and 3 bases from J; junction bases left unmatched: 7. The CDR3 covers 14 residues. Germline V gene lookup returns CDR1 SGDLS and CDR2 YYNGEE.